This T cell receptor beta chain was profiled in a study of post-analysis software for immune sequencing data. Built from TCR beta cDNA, the libraries had unique molecular identifiers in them. TCRdb ran MiXCR on the PCR reads and lists one entry per CDR3 protein. The data contain some 800,000 distinct CDR3 sequences, 40% to 55% of them singletons. As for this clonotype: Its antigen is as yet unknown.

Study-wide results and caveats: Multiple sclerosis was associated with a significant reduction in normalized Chao1 diversity relative to controls.

This TCR was sampled from a girl aged 10 to 17 with multiple sclerosis. What was sequenced was blood.

The CDR3 loop reads CSARDFLAGTRYNEQFF. In DNA form, the CDR3 reads TGCAGTGCTAGAGACTTCTTAGCGGGAACGAGATACAATGAGCAGTTCTTC. The chain links TRBV20-1 to TRBJ2-1; 8 nucleotides align to TRBD2. J lost 4 bases, V lost 0 bases, and 11 bases had no gene match. This CDR3 region has 17 residues. The germline V gene encodes CDR1 DFQATT and CDR2 SNEGSKA (reference sequence).